The rows below give T cell receptor beta chains drawn from one sample of a study of blood T cell repertoires in COVID-19. Sequencing was performed with immunoSEQ multiplex PCR; in TCRdb, only in-frame clones are kept and a portion is missing. This repertoire shows 200,000 to 250,000 clones, roughly 75% found once; its top ten account for over 7%. Sequenced: peripheral blood. All receptors come from a woman in her seventies with acute or convalescent COVID-19. Each CDR3 is given with its conserved first and last residue. D genes are given only for firm matches. Clone size appears in some rows only: once, few, many, or a class for an expanded clone.

clone_size | d_call | j_call | v_call | cdr3_aa | cdr3_nt
NA | NA | TRBJ2-1 | TRBV6-4 | CASSGDSSYNEQFF | TGTGCCAGCAGTGGAGACAGTTCCTACAATGAGCAGTTCTTC
NA | TRBD1 | TRBJ1-5 | TRBV5-1 | CASSHRGEQPQHF | TGCGCCAGCAGCCACAGGGGCGAACAGCCCCAGCATTTT
NA | TRBD2 | TRBJ2-1 | TRBV5-1 | CASSPKTSGGLNEQFF | TGCGCCAGCAGCCCCAAAACTAGCGGGGGGTTGAATGAGCAGTTCTTC
NA | TRBD1 | TRBJ2-7 | TRBV6-6 | CASSPIRDRCPVSYEQYF | TGTGCCAGCAGTCCGATACGGGACAGGTGCCCCGTCTCCTACGAGCAGTACTTC
NA | NA | TRBJ2-7 | TRBV2 | CASSANRNYEQYF | TGTGCCAGCAGTGCAAACAGGAATTACGAGCAGTACTTC
many | TRBD1 | TRBJ2-5 | TRBV5-1 | CASSLTGVPQETQYF | TGCGCCAGCAGCCTAACAGGGGTTCCCCAAGAGACCCAGTACTTC
NA | NA | TRBJ1-1 | TRBV19 | CASRTPGGNTEAFF | TGTGCCAGTAGGACCCCCGGGGGTAACACTGAAGCTTTCTTT
NA | TRBD2 | TRBJ2-7 | TRBV9 | CASSVEDGGASYEQYF | TGTGCCAGCAGCGTAGAGGACGGGGGGGCCTCCTACGAGCAGTACTTC
NA | NA | TRBJ2-5 | TRBV3-1/TRBV3-2 | CASSQETGDPQETQYF | TGTGCCAGCAGCCAAGAAACGGGGGACCCTCAAGAGACCCAGTACTTC
NA | NA | TRBJ2-5 | TRBV24-1 | CATSDPSEYQETQYF | TGTGCCACCAGTGATCCCTCGGAGTACCAAGAGACCCAGTACTTC
NA | TRBD2 | TRBJ2-5 | TRBV7-7 | CASSSGLAGAQETQYF | TGTGCCAGCAGCTCGGGACTAGCGGGGGCCCAAGAGACCCAGTACTTC
NA | NA | TRBJ1-2 | TRBV2 | CASTKGGARDVGYTF | TGTGCCAGCACCAAAGGAGGGGCTAGGGATGTCGGCTACACCTTC
NA | TRBD2 | TRBJ2-2 | TRBV19 | CASSMSASGGRTGELFF | TGTGCCAGTAGTATGTCGGCTAGCGGGGGACGGACCGGGGAGCTGTTTTTT
NA | TRBD1 | TRBJ2-3 | TRBV15 | CATSREYRGSTDTQYF | TGTGCCACCAGCAGAGAGTACAGGGGGAGCACAGATACGCAGTATTTT
NA | NA | TRBJ2-1 | TRBV10-3 | CAISEWSRSYEQFF | TGTGCCATCAGTGAGTGGTCTAGATCTTATGAGCAGTTCTTC
NA | NA | TRBJ1-4 | TRBV19 | CASSMTGATNEKLFF | TGTGCCAGTAGTATGACGGGAGCAACTAATGAAAAACTGTTTTTT
NA | NA | TRBJ1-2 | TRBV5-6 | CASSLRGAATTIRLTF | TGTGCCAGCAGCTTGCGCGGGGCCGCTACCACTATTCGTTTAACCTTC
NA | NA | TRBJ1-5 | TRBV24-1 | CATSDPGTTGGNQPQHF | TGTGCCACCAGTGATCCCGGGACAACAGGAGGTAATCAGCCCCAGCATTTT
NA | TRBD1 | TRBJ1-2 | TRBV19 | CASSTGTALLNYGYTF | TGTGCCAGTAGTACCGGGACAGCCCTTTTGAACTATGGCTACACCTTC